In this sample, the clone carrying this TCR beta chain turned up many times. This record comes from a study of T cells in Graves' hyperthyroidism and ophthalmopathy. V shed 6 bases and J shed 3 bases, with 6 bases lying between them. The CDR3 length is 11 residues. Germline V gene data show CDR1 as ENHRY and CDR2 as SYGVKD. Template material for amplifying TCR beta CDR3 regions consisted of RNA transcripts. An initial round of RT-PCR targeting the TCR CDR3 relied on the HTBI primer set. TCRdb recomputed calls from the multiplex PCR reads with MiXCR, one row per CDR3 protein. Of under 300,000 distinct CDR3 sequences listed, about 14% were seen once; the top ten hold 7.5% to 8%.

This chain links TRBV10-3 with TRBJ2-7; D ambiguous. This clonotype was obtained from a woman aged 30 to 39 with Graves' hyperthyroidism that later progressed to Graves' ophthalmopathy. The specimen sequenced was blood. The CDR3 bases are TGTGCCATCAGCAGGATCTACGAGCAGTACTTC. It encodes CAISRIYEQYF.